This TCR beta chain comes out of a study of neoadjuvant anti-PD-1 for oral cavity cancer. Blood libraries mostly used roughly 500 ng genomic DNA, six replicates each. Some clones are missing from TCRdb's copy, which holds only in-frame ones; the method was immunoSEQ multiplex PCR. The table shows tens of thousands of clones, with roughly 80% occurring only once. General study points: With a few patients per group, TCR findings need larger cohorts. Pretreatment Treg/Th17 ratio correlated inversely with post-treatment tumor clonality.

The CDR3 has 13 amino acids. Germline CDR1 MNHEY, CDR2 SVGAGI. V shed 6 bases, J shed 6 bases, and the junction held 7 bases outside the gene matches. In the case of this clone: The target antigen is unknown.

The clonotype originates from a person between 40 and 85 years old with oral cavity squamous cell carcinoma. The chain has TRBV6-5 and TRBJ2-7; TRBD1 matches at 8 bases. Here the sequenced sample was PBMCs, taken before nivolumab (anti-PD-1) treatment. The CDR3 DNA reads as TGTGCCAGCAGGCAGGGGGCATTCGGCGAGCAGTACTTC. It encodes CASRQGAFGEQYF.